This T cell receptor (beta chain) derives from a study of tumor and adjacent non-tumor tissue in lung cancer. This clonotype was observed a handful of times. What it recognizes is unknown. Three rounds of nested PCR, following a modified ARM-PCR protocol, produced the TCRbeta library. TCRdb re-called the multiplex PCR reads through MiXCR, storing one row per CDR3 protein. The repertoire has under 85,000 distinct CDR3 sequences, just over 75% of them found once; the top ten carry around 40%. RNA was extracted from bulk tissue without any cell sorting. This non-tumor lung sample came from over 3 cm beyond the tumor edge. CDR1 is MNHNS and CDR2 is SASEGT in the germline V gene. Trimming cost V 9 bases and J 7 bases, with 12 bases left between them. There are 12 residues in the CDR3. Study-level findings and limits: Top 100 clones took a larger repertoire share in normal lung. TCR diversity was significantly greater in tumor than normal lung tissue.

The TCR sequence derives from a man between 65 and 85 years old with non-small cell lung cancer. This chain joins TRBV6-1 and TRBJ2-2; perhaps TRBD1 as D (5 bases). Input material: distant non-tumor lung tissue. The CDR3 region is CASFGALGELFF. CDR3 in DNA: TGTGCCAGTTTTGGGGCGCTCGGGGAGCTGTTTTTT.